This T cell receptor (beta chain) was obtained from a study of blood T cell repertoires in COVID-19. As for the study in general: The study drew acute and convalescent COVID-19 samples from the United States, Italy and Spain. Sources were T cells, B-cell-depleted T cells, or PBMCs; the material itself was cDNA or gDNA.

Germline CDR1 MNHEY, CDR2 SVGEGT. After removal of 4 bases from V and 0 bases from J, the junction contained 9 bases not matched to a gene. This CDR3 comprises 17 residues. As processed by the authors: Estimates of nucleated cell counts were drawn from the amplification of reference gene primers. Sequencing was performed with immunoSEQ multiplex PCR; in TCRdb, only in-frame clones are kept and a portion is missing. V and J calls and clone size are copied from that table; D and trimming were computed from the DNA. The sample lists about 92,000 clones; around 85% were seen once. The chain recombines TRBV6-2 or TRBV6-3 with TRBJ2-1; TRBD1 aligns across 7 bases. This sequence originates from a human donor in a cohort sampled during active COVID-19. The sequencing input was peripheral blood. The DNA for the CDR3 is TGTGCCAGCAGTTCCCGACAGGGAATAAGCTCCTACAATGAGCAGTTCTTC. Translating gives CASSSRQGISSYNEQFF.